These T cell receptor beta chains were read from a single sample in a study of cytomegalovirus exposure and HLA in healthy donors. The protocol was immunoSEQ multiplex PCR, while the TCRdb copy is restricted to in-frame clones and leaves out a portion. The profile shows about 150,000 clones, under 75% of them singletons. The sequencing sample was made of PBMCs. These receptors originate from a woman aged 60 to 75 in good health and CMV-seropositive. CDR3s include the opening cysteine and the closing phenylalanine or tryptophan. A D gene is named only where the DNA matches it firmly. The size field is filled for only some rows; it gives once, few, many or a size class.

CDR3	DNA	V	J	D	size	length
CASSLNPLAGRAGELFF	TGTGCCAGCAGCTTAAACCCACTAGCGGGACGGGCCGGGGAGCTGTTTTTT	TRBV7-3	TRBJ2-2	TRBD2	NA	17
CASRRTGPNQPQHF	TGTGCCAGCAGGCGGACAGGGCCCAATCAGCCCCAGCATTTT	TRBV2	TRBJ1-5	TRBD1	NA	14
CASSVAGRTDTQYF	TGTGCCAGCAGCGTAGCGGGGAGAACAGATACGCAGTATTTT	TRBV9	TRBJ2-3	NA	once	14
CASSLLESPTDTQYF	TGTGCCAGCAGCTTATTAGAGTCACCCACAGATACGCAGTATTTT	TRBV7-6	TRBJ2-3	NA	NA	15
CATVGLADGELFF	TGTGCCACCGTGGGACTAGCAGACGGGGAGCTGTTTTTT	TRBV2	TRBJ2-2	TRBD2	NA	13
CASSVGGTSFTDGQFF	TGTGCCAGCAGCGTAGGTGGGACTAGCTTCACCGATGGGCAGTTCTTC	TRBV9	TRBJ2-1	TRBD2	NA	16
CASSLWGTQGALAKNIQYF	TGCGCCAGCAGCTTGTGGGGGACACAGGGAGCTCTAGCCAAAAACATTCAGTACTTC	TRBV5-1	TRBJ2-4	NA	NA	19
CASSPTGDSGNTIYF	TGTGCCAGCAGCCCCACAGGGGACTCTGGAAACACCATATATTTT	TRBV5-6	TRBJ1-3	TRBD1	few	15
CASSFRGDYGYTF	TGTGCCAGCAGCTTCAGGGGGGACTATGGCTACACCTTC	TRBV5-4	TRBJ1-2	TRBD1	NA	13
CASSPRQYSTDTQYF	TGTGCCAGCTCACCAAGACAGTATAGCACAGATACGCAGTATTTT	TRBV18	TRBJ2-3	NA	NA	15
CASSYTTGAREQYF	TGCGCCAGCAGCTATACGACAGGGGCCCGAGAGCAGTACTTC	TRBV5-1	TRBJ2-7	TRBD1	few	14
CASSPPGGRGNEQFF	TGTGCCAGCTCACCCCCTGGGGGGAGGGGGAATGAGCAGTTCTTC	TRBV18	TRBJ2-1	NA	NA	15
CASSLTGTGVRTGELFF	TGTGCCAGCAGCTTAACCGGGACAGGGGTTCGCACCGGGGAGCTGTTTTTT	TRBV7-3	TRBJ2-2	TRBD1	few	17
CASSQEDRVANEQFF	TGCGCCAGCAGCCAAGAGGACAGGGTGGCCAATGAGCAGTTCTTC	TRBV4-3	TRBJ2-1	TRBD1	NA	15
CASSLAKEETQYF	TGTGCCAGCAGCTTAGCGAAAGAGGAGACCCAGTACTTC	TRBV7-7	TRBJ2-5	NA	NA	13
CASSPGGVKAGYTF	TGTGCCAGCAGCCCCGGCGGGGTGAAGGCTGGCTACACCTTC	TRBV11-2	TRBJ1-2	NA	NA	14
CASSEGGTRTQETQYF	TGTGCCAGCAGCGAGGGAGGGACAAGGACCCAAGAGACCCAGTACTTC	TRBV4-2	TRBJ2-5	NA	NA	16
CASSKTGGLSYEQYF	TGTGCCAGCAGCAAAACAGGGGGGCTCTCCTACGAGCAGTACTTC	TRBV27	TRBJ2-7	TRBD1	NA	15
CASSPKTGLVDYGYTF	TGTGCCAGCAGCCCGAAAACAGGTCTCGTGGACTATGGCTACACCTTC	TRBV11-2	TRBJ1-2	NA	once	16
CASSLDRAYEQYF	TGCGCCAGCAGCTTGGACAGAGCCTACGAGCAGTACTTC	TRBV5-1	TRBJ2-7	NA	NA	13
CASLTDPRPTDTQYF	TGTGCCAGCCTAACCGATCCTCGCCCCACAGATACGCAGTATTTT	TRBV18	TRBJ2-3	NA	NA	15
CASSERFLAGVDTQYF	TGCGCCAGCAGTGAAAGATTCCTAGCGGGGGTAGATACGCAGTATTTT	TRBV10-2	TRBJ2-3	TRBD2	few	16
CASRLQGSGGPGGYTF	TGTGCCAGCAGACTTCAGGGCTCGGGGGGGCCGGGGGGCTACACCTTC	TRBV28	TRBJ1-2	NA	NA	16
CASSEGADTGELFF	TGCGCCAGCAGCGAAGGGGCGGACACCGGGGAGCTGTTTTTT	TRBV5-1	TRBJ2-2	NA	NA	14
CASSYSGGPQPQHF	TGTGCCAGCAGTTACTCAGGGGGCCCTCAGCCCCAGCATTTT	TRBV6-6	TRBJ1-5	TRBD1	NA	14
CASSLDRGTYEQYF	TGTGCCAGCAGCTTAGACAGGGGGACCTACGAGCAGTACTTC	TRBV7-9	TRBJ2-7	TRBD1	NA	14